The rows below give T cell receptor beta chains drawn from one sample of a study of metastatic and nonmetastatic thyroid tumors. TCRdb re-processed the PCR reads through MiXCR. This repertoire shows around 20,000 clones, approximately 34% found once; its top ten account for 25% to 35%. Specimen: tumor tissue. The receptors were gathered from a female donor with papillary thyroid cancer or a benign thyroid nodule (not recorded which). Some clones in this sample may be carry-over from other donors' samples. CDR3s include the opening cysteine and the closing phenylalanine or tryptophan. The order of the fields is clone size, V gene, J gene, D gene, CDR3 protein, CDR3 DNA. A D gene is named only where the DNA matches it firmly. Expanded clones are given a class, and other clones once, few, many or no size at all.

size: .
V: TRBV6-1
J: TRBJ2-7
D: TRBD1
CDR3: CASSEAGGTGSHEQYF
DNA: TGTGCCAGCAGTGAAGCGGGGGGGACAGGGTCCCACGAGCAGTACTTC

size: few
V: TRBV6-1
J: TRBJ2-7
D: TRBD1
CDR3: CASSRDRGYEQYF
DNA: TGTGCCAGCAGTAGGGACAGAGGTTACGAGCAGTACTTC

size: few
V: TRBV6-5
J: TRBJ1-3
D: .
CDR3: CASSSKLGQLSGNTIYF
DNA: TGTGCCAGCAGTTCAAAGCTCGGACAACTCTCTGGAAACACCATATATTTT

size: .
V: TRBV20-1
J: TRBJ2-3
D: .
CDR3: CSAESSYREGRTDTQYF
DNA: TGCAGTGCCGAATCGTCCTACAGGGAGGGCCGAACAGATACGCAGTATTTT

size: .
V: TRBV7-9
J: TRBJ1-2
D: .
CDR3: CASSKTGNYGYTF
DNA: TGTGCCAGCAGCAAAACAGGGAACTATGGCTACACCTTC

size: .
V: TRBV28
J: TRBJ2-6
D: .
CDR3: CATSVWRGAGANVLTF
DNA: TGTGCCACCTCAGTTTGGCGCGGGGCTGGGGCCAACGTCCTGACTTTC

size: few
V: TRBV28
J: TRBJ2-7
D: TRBD1
CDR3: CASTKQGTYEQYF
DNA: TGTGCCAGCACCAAACAGGGGACCTACGAGCAGTACTTC

size: .
V: TRBV19
J: TRBJ2-7
D: TRBD2
CDR3: CASSRTSGSFYEQYF
DNA: TGTGCCAGTAGTCGGACTAGCGGGAGCTTCTACGAGCAGTACTTC

size: .
V: TRBV5-1
J: TRBJ2-1
D: TRBD2
CDR3: CASSLAGRGDEQFF
DNA: TGCGCCAGCAGCTTAGCGGGGCGGGGGGATGAGCAGTTCTTC

size: few
V: TRBV6-1
J: TRBJ1-2
D: TRBD1
CDR3: CASSSGTGFYGYTF
DNA: TGTGCCAGCAGCTCCGGGACAGGGTTTTATGGCTACACCTTC

size: few
V: TRBV12-3/TRBV12-4
J: TRBJ2-2
D: .
CDR3: CASSLGEGWAGELFF
DNA: TGTGCCAGCAGTTTGGGGGAAGGTTGGGCCGGGGAGCTGTTTTTT

size: .
V: TRBV30
J: TRBJ1-5
D: .
CDR3: CAWSVGTLSNQPQHF
DNA: TGTGCCTGGAGTGTGGGCACGCTTAGCAATCAGCCCCAGCATTTT

size: few
V: TRBV25-1
J: TRBJ2-7
D: TRBD2
CDR3: CASSEGVGGPYYEQYF
DNA: TGTGCCAGCAGTGAAGGAGTGGGAGGGCCCTACTACGAGCAGTACTTC